This T cell receptor beta chain was obtained from a study of T cell changes during pregnancy in multiple sclerosis. Germline values: CDR1 SGHVS, CDR2 FNYEAQ. CDR3 length: 15 residues. Unmatched junction bases numbered 6, after V lost 4 bases and J lost 6 bases. Repertoires were generated with immunoSEQ multiplex PCR, while TCRdb's copy carries only in-frame clones and drops some. Seen here are about 44,000 clones, 85% to 95% observed once, and the top ten hold less than 0.65%. The specimen was CD4+ T cells from peripheral blood mononuclear cells, collected in the third trimester of pregnancy. The V and J genes are TRBV7-6 and TRBJ2-1; 10 bases line up with TRBD1. The clonotype was recovered from a female donor with multiple sclerosis, enrolled in a pregnancy study. CDR3 sequence reads: CASSSGDRGSNEQFF. CDR3 DNA sequence: TGTGCCAGCAGCTCCGGGGACAGGGGTTCCAATGAGCAGTTCTTC.